This is a list of T cell receptor beta chains from one sample in a study of blood T cells in healthy people across ages. TCRdb redid the calling of the 5' RACE reads with MiXCR, one entry per CDR3 protein. The sample carries 650,000 to 1,000,000 distinct CDR3 sequences, about half recorded once. Specimen: blood. The source is a man aged 80 or over in good health. Both conserved end residues are part of each CDR3. The D gene is left open where the match is weak. The listing skips clone size in some rows; elsewhere it reads once, few, many or a size class.

j_gene	d_gene	abundance	v_gene	CDR3aa	CDR3nt
TRBJ2-6	NA	NA	TRBV9	CASSVAGGFHSGANVLTF	TGTGCCAGCAGCGTAGCTGGAGGGTTCCACTCTGGGGCCAACGTCCTGACTTTC
TRBJ2-1	TRBD2	NA	TRBV7-2	CASSLHLAGGEQFF	TGTGCCAGCAGCTTACACCTAGCGGGAGGTGAGCAGTTCTTC
TRBJ2-7	NA	NA	TRBV15	CASSREKVVSYEQYF	TGTGCCTCCAGCAGAGAGAAGGTAGTCTCCTACGAGCAGTACTTC
TRBJ2-4	TRBD1	NA	TRBV4-3	CASSLTGAAIQYF	TGCGCCAGCAGCCTGACAGGGGCGGCCATTCAGTACTTC
TRBJ2-2	TRBD2	NA	TRBV12-3/TRBV12-4	CASSFLLAGFAGELFF	TGTGCCAGCAGTTTTCTTCTAGCGGGGTTCGCCGGGGAGCTGTTTTTT
TRBJ1-2	NA	few	TRBV7-3	CASSVSGLGNYGYTF	TGTGCCAGCAGCGTCTCGGGACTCGGGAACTATGGCTACACCTTC
TRBJ1-5	NA	once	TRBV7-2	CASSESYSNQPQHF	TGTGCCAGCAGTGAATCATACAGCAATCAGCCCCAGCATTTT
TRBJ2-3	NA	few	TRBV29-1	CSVPKGLSTDTQYF	TGCAGCGTTCCAAAGGGGTTAAGCACAGATACGCAGTATTTT
TRBJ2-7	TRBD2	many	TRBV29-1	CSVAVSGSYEQYF	TGCAGCGTTGCCGTTAGCGGGAGCTACGAGCAGTACTTC
TRBJ2-7	TRBD2	NA	TRBV18	CASSPPSSGSVEQYF	TGTGCCAGCTCTCCACCTTCTAGCGGGAGCGTCGAGCAGTACTTC
TRBJ2-1	NA	NA	TRBV20-1	CSAGPPGPEGNEQFF	TGCAGTGCTGGGCCCCCGGGACCGGAGGGGAATGAGCAGTTCTTC
TRBJ2-6	NA	NA	TRBV9	CASSVSTGANVLTF	TGTGCCAGCAGCGTAAGTACTGGGGCCAACGTCCTGACTTTC
TRBJ1-4	NA	NA	TRBV28	CASSRLQNNEKLFF	TGTGCCAGCAGTCGACTACAGAATAATGAAAAACTGTTTTTT
TRBJ2-1	TRBD2	many	TRBV28	CASSYVAGGVREQFF	TGTGCCAGCAGTTACGTAGCGGGAGGGGTCCGTGAGCAGTTCTTC
TRBJ2-1	TRBD1	NA	TRBV24-1	CATSESGQGFYNEQFF	TGTGCCACCAGTGAATCCGGACAGGGGTTCTACAATGAGCAGTTCTTC
TRBJ2-2	NA	NA	TRBV9	CASKSGIMSSAGELFF	TGTGCCAGCAAATCCGGGATCATGTCGAGCGCCGGGGAGCTGTTTTTT
TRBJ1-1	NA	NA	TRBV5-5	CASSLATVNTEAFF	TGTGCCAGCAGCTTGGCGACGGTTAACACTGAAGCTTTCTTT
TRBJ2-7	NA	few	TRBV19	CASSLRWTSSYEQYF	TGTGCCAGTAGTCTCCGCTGGACCAGCTCCTACGAGCAGTACTTC
TRBJ1-6	NA	NA	TRBV6-6	CASSPLYLGGSPLHF	TGTGCCAGCAGTCCCCTTTACTTAGGGGGTTCACCCCTCCACTTT
TRBJ1-6	NA	NA	TRBV15	CATSRDGQRNSPLHF	TGTGCCACCAGCAGGGATGGACAGAGAAATTCACCCCTCCACTTT
TRBJ2-1	TRBD2	NA	TRBV9	CASSVGGAGVYNEQFF	TGTGCCAGCAGCGTAGGAGGAGCGGGAGTTTACAATGAGCAGTTCTTC
TRBJ2-3	NA	NA	TRBV20-1	CSASWSTASTDTQYF	TGCAGTGCTAGTTGGAGCACGGCTAGCACAGATACGCAGTATTTT
TRBJ2-7	TRBD2	few	TRBV20-1	CSARSRTSVLYEQYF	TGCAGTGCTAGATCGAGGACTAGCGTGCTTTACGAGCAGTACTTC
TRBJ2-2	NA	few	TRBV12-3/TRBV12-4	CASSFGQGRTGELFF	TGTGCCAGCAGTTTCGGCCAGGGTCGCACCGGGGAGCTGTTTTTT
TRBJ2-1	NA	few	TRBV6-6	CASSKGQGYYNEQFF	TGTGCCAGCAGCAAGGGGCAGGGGTATTACAATGAGCAGTTCTTC
TRBJ2-3	NA	NA	TRBV4-1	CASREQGRTDTQYF	TGCGCCAGCAGGGAACAGGGCCGCACAGATACGCAGTATTTT
TRBJ2-3	NA	NA	TRBV20-1	CSASLTGEGWGTQYF	TGCAGTGCTAGTCTGACAGGGGAGGGTTGGGGTACGCAGTATTTT
TRBJ2-2	NA	NA	TRBV28	CASSANTGELFF	TGTGCCAGCAGTGCGAACACCGGGGAGCTGTTTTTT
TRBJ2-3	NA	NA	TRBV28	CASSLLVGSSSSTDTQYF	TGTGCCAGCAGTTTACTTGTGGGGAGCTCATCTAGCACAGATACGCAGTATTTT
TRBJ1-1	NA	NA	TRBV28	CASSLVLVRTEAFF	TGTGCCAGCAGTTTAGTCCTAGTGAGAACTGAAGCTTTCTTT
TRBJ2-7	NA	NA	TRBV5-1	CASSLMDSTYEQYF	TGCGCCAGCAGCTTGATGGACAGCACCTACGAGCAGTACTTC
TRBJ2-1	TRBD2	few	TRBV24-1	CATSDAGRDNNEQFF	TGTGCCACCAGTGACGCCGGGAGGGATAATAATGAGCAGTTCTTC
TRBJ2-4	NA	once	TRBV6-2/TRBV6-3	CASSYVATQYF	TGTGCCAGCAGTTACGTGGCCACTCAGTACTTC
TRBJ2-1	TRBD2	many	TRBV12-3/TRBV12-4	CASSPHLTGTSVHNEQFF	TGTGCCAGCAGTCCTCACCTTACCGGGACTAGCGTACACAATGAGCAGTTCTTC
TRBJ1-5	TRBD1	NA	TRBV6-1	CASSRDRVEGQPQHF	TGTGCCAGCAGTCGAGACAGGGTGGAAGGTCAGCCCCAGCATTTT
TRBJ2-1	NA	NA	TRBV20-1	CSARKAGNSYNEQFF	TGCAGTGCTAGGAAAGCGGGTAACTCCTACAATGAGCAGTTCTTC
TRBJ2-7	NA	once	TRBV7-9	CASSLVRVTYNEQYF	TGTGCCAGCAGCTTAGTGCGGGTAACCTACAATGAGCAGTACTTC
TRBJ2-7	NA	once	TRBV2	CASSENPSYEQYF	TGTGCCAGTAGTGAAAATCCCTCCTACGAGCAGTACTTC